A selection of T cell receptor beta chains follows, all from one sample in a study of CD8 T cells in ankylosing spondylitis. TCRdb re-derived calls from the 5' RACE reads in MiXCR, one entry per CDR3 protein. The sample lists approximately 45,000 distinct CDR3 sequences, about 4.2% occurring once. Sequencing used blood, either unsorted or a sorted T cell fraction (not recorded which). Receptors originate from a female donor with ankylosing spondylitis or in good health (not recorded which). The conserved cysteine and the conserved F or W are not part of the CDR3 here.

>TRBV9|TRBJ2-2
ASSGGEITGELF
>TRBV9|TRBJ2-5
ASSRRFTGGPTETQY
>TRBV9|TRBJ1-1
ASSGSMDTEAF
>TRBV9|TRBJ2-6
ASSPRPISGANVLT
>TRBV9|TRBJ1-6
ASSPSSKGNSPLH
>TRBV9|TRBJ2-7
ASSVTHSGSYEQY
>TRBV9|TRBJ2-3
ASSPRTTGDTQY
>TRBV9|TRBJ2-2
ASSVDGQGVTGELF
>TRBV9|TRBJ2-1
ASSVGQRGWNEQF
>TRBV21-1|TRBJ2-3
ASSKKRNTQY
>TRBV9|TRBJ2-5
ASSVGGAVYQETQY
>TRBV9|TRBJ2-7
ASSVGQGISYEQY
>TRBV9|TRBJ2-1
ASSVLTRGNEQF
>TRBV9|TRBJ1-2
ASSPPGTGGVYGYT
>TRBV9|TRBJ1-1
ASSVSPLGTEAF
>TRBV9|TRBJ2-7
ASSEETGRDPREQY
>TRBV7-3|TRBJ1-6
ASSLFSPLH
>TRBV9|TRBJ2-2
ASSVGSGDTGELF
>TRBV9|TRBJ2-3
ASSAVDPGADTQY
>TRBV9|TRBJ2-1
ASSVGGSGDEQF
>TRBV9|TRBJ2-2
ASSANSGGAATGELF
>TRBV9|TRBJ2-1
ASSLAGEWEQF
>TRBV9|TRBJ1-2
ASTTYRWGYT
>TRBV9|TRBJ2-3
ASSSGTGPTDTQY
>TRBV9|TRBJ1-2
ASSPDPGTDYGYT
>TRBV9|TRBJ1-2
ASSFYSGTGDGYT
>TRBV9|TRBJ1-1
ASRGGGDEAF
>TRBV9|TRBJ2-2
ASSVGGARNTGELF
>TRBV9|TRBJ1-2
ASSGPGQAYGYT
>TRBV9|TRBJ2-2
ASSATLRGAGELF
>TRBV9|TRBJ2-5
ASSFDSGGVEETQY
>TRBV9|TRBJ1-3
ASSPTVQLVSGNTIY
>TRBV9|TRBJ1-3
ASSEAPTMRNTIY
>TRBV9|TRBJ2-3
ASSVLEGSTDTQY
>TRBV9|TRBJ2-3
ASSVLFGADTQY
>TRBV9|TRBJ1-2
ASSGGGYLGYT
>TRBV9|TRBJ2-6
ASSPHSGFPGSGANVLT
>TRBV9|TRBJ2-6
ASSVSGANVLT
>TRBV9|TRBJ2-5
ASSVVGGETQY